This TCR beta chain was found in a study of T cell changes during pregnancy in multiple sclerosis. Some clones are missing from TCRdb's copy, which holds only in-frame ones; the method was immunoSEQ multiplex PCR. The profile shows some 60,000 clones, about 91% of them singletons. CDR3 length: 15 amino acids. Deletions cut 3 bases from V and 2 bases from J, with 14 bases between. Germline V gene sequence: CDR1 MNHNS, CDR2 SASEGT. The clonotype originates from a female donor with multiple sclerosis, enrolled in a pregnancy study. This specimen consisted of peripheral blood, obtained before pregnancy. The rearrangement uses TRBV6-1 and TRBJ2-7; TRBD2 might be the D (7 bases). CDR3 bases: TGTGCCAGCAGTGATTTGGGGGGGCTAGCCTACGAGCAGTACTTC. Translation: CASSDLGGLAYEQYF.